A single sample is the source of the 22 T cell receptor beta chains below, sequenced in a study of cytomegalovirus exposure and HLA in healthy donors. The PCR used 60 Vbeta and 13 Jbeta primers. Clones were read by immunoSEQ multiplex PCR, and TCRdb kept only the in-frame ones, dropping some. The sample includes roughly 130,000 clones, about 83% seen only once; the top ten take roughly 1.2%. The material sequenced was PBMCs. The receptors here all came from a girl aged 2 to 10 in good health and CMV-seronegative.

This chain uses TRBV19 with TRBJ2-5, with TRBD1 matching 12 bases. The CDR3 runs to 15 residues. Germline CDR1 reads LNHDA; CDR2 reads SQIVND (reference sequence). Germline trimming cut 11 bases from V and 5 bases from J; bases unmatched to any gene: 12. Written as DNA, the CDR3 is TGTGCCCGAAAAAGGAACGGGACAGGGGGCGAGACCCAGTACTTC. Protein: CARKRNGTGGETQYF.

This sequence joins TRBV30 and TRBJ1-2; the D is unclear. The germline gives CDR1 GTSNPN, CDR2 SVGIG (reference sequence). The ends were cut back, 0 bases at V and 4 bases at J, with 9 bases in the middle. CDR3 length: 13 amino acids. CDR3 in DNA: TGTGCCTGGAGTGTGGTGGAGTCCTATGGCTACACCTTC. It specifies CAWSVVESYGYTF.

The chain combines TRBV7-9 with TRBJ2-7; 7 nucleotides align to TRBD2. The CDR3 is made up of 14 amino acids. J lost 9 bases, V lost 2 bases, and 10 bases had no gene match. The germline CDR1 and CDR2 sequences are SEHNR and FQNEAQ (reference sequence). The CDR3 nucleotides read TGTGCCAGCAGCTTAAAAGCGGGAAATACTCTGCAGTACTTC. Its protein product is CASSLKAGNTLQYF.

V usage is TRBV27 and J usage is TRBJ2-3, with 8 bases matching TRBD1. V trimming: 10 bases; J trimming: 5 bases; junction bases outside the gene matches: 17. The CDR3 spans 16 residues. Germline CDR1 MNHEY, CDR2 SMNVEV (reference sequence). DNA for the CDR3: TGTGCCACCTCTCCTCAGTCCGGACAGGGACGAGATACGCAGTATTTT. It encodes CATSPQSGQGRDTQYF.

This rearrangement joins TRBV29-1 to TRBJ1-2, with 12 bases lining up with TRBD1. Germline V lookup: CDR1 SQVTM, CDR2 ANQGSEA. This CDR3 is built from 12 residues. Trimming removed 7 bases from V and 8 bases from J; junction bases left unmatched: 5. The DNA of the CDR3 is TGCAGCGGGGGACAGGGGGCAGGAGGCTACACCTTC. Its translation is CSGGQGAGGYTF. The variable domain in full, completed from reference TRBV29-1 and TRBJ1-2, reads SAVISQKPSRDICQRGTSLTIQCQVDSQVTMMFWYRQQPGQSLTLIATANQGSEATYESGFVIDKFPISRPNLTFSTLTVSNMSPEDSSIYLCSGGQGAGGYTFGSGTRLTVV.

This clone was seen more than once but under ten times. The chain links TRBV6-5 to TRBJ1-1; D is undetermined. The CDR3 consists of 14 residues. Germline V gives CDR1 MNHEY, CDR2 SVGAGI. Trimming removed 0 bases at V and 3 bases at J, with 8 bases between. The CDR3 sequence: CASSYSHADTEAFF. CDR3 DNA: TGTGCCAGCAGTTACTCCCACGCGGACACTGAAGCTTTCTTT.

This rearrangement joins TRBV6-5 to TRBJ1-3; 7 nucleotides line up with TRBD1. CDR1 MNHEY and CDR2 SVGAGI come from the germline V gene. Trimming removed 5 bases from V and 7 bases from J; junction bases left unmatched: 8. The CDR3 runs 14 residues. DNA for the CDR3: TGTGCCAGCAGTCCCCAGACAGGGAGGAACACCATATATTTT. Translating gives CASSPQTGRNTIYF.

This rearrangement joins TRBV4-3 to TRBJ1-3; weak D call: TRBD1 (5 bases). The CDR3 contains 15 residues. CDR1 and CDR2 from the germline V gene are LGHNA and YSLEER. Deletions cut 3 bases from V and 0 bases from J, with 9 bases between. The CDR3 coding sequence is TGCGCCAGCAGCCAGGGGGGTCTCTCTGGAAACACCATATATTTT. Amino acids: CASSQGGLSGNTIYF.

The V and J genes are TRBV6-6 and TRBJ1-2, with TRBD1 identical over 7 bases. The CDR3 spans 13 residues. Germline lookup yields CDR1 MNHNY and CDR2 SVGAGI (reference sequence). J lost 7 bases, V lost 6 bases, and 8 bases had no gene match. The CDR3 region has the DNA TGTGCCAGCAGCGGAGACAGGGCGAGTGGCTACACCTTC. Translated, it gives CASSGDRASGYTF.

The chain joins TRBV6-6 to TRBJ2-5; 8 bases align to TRBD2. Germline values: CDR1 MNHNY, CDR2 SVGAGI (reference sequence). After removal of 2 bases from V and 1 base from J, the junction contained 6 bases not matched to a gene. CDR3 length equals 16 residues. This chain's CDR3 is CASSYAASGRQETQYF. Here the CDR3 DNA reads TGTGCCAGCAGTTACGCGGCTAGCGGGCGCCAAGAGACCCAGTACTTC.

The V and J genes are TRBV19 and TRBJ1-4; D perhaps matches TRBD1 (5 bases). V gave up 6 bases and J gave up 0 bases, with 14 bases separating them. Per the germline V gene, CDR1 is LNHDA and CDR2 is SQIVND (reference sequence). CDR3 size: 16 residues. The CDR3 DNA reads as TGTGCCAGTAGCCCAAACGACAGATCAACTAATGAAAAACTGTTTTTT. Protein product: CASSPNDRSTNEKLFF.

V usage is TRBV13 and J usage is TRBJ2-1; TRBD2 agrees at 9 bases. The V segment lost 2 bases and the J segment 4 bases; nucleotides outside the gene matches: 6. From germline, CDR1 is PRHDT and CDR2 FYEKMQ (reference sequence). CDR3 length equals 16 residues. This CDR3 is CASSLRVLAGYNEQFF. The DNA of the CDR3 is TGTGCCAGCAGCTTACGGGTCCTAGCGGGGTACAATGAGCAGTTCTTC.

The V call is TRBV15, the J call TRBJ2-5, with 7 bases aligning to TRBD2. Looked up from germline, CDR1 is LNHNV and CDR2 is YYDKDF (reference sequence). J was trimmed by 9 bases and V by 3 bases; bases with no gene match: 4. This CDR3 has 12 amino acids. As DNA, the CDR3 is TGTGCCACCAGCAGCGGGAGGTCGGCCCAGTACTTC. Amino acid sequence: CATSSGRSAQYF.

The gene calls are TRBV30 and TRBJ1-5; D remains unclear. Germline V gene lookup returns CDR1 GTSNPN and CDR2 SVGIG (reference sequence). The CDR3 sequence is 15 residues long. CDR3 sequence (DNA): TGTGCGTGCGGTGGCACCACATATAGCAATCAGCCCCAGCATTTT. This sequence encodes CACGGTTYSNQPQHF.

The J gene is TRBJ2-7, the V gene TRBV15; TRBD2 matches 12 bases. V lost 1 base to trimming and J lost 2 bases; unmatched junction nucleotides: 12. This CDR3 spans 19 amino acids. Looked up from germline, CDR1 is LNHNV and CDR2 is YYDKDF (reference sequence). Written as DNA, the CDR3 is TGTGCCACCAGCAGAGCCCTGACTAGCGGGAGCGATCTTCCCTACGAGCAGTACTTC. It specifies CATSRALTSGSDLPYEQYF.

The V and J genes are TRBV13 and TRBJ1-1; 7 bases map to TRBD1. This CDR3 comprises 15 residues. Germline V gene sequence: CDR1 PRHDT, CDR2 FYEKMQ (reference sequence). Trimming cost V 4 bases and J 3 bases; bases outside gene matches: 8. This CDR3 is CASSSPGGTDTEAFF. CDR3 nucleotide sequence: TGTGCCAGCAGCTCTCCAGGGGGGACTGACACTGAAGCTTTCTTT. Complete variable domain (other parts from reference TRBV13 and TRBJ1-1): AAGVIQSPRHLIKEKRETATLKCYPIPRHDTVYWYQQGPGQDPQFLISFYEKMQSDKGSIPDRFSAQQFSDYHSELNMSSLELGDSALYFCASSSPGGTDTEAFFGQGTRLTVV.

In DNA form, the CDR3 reads TGTGCCAGCAGCATCAGAGGGGAGGTGGGTTCACCCCTCCACTTT. Translated: CASSIRGEVGSPLHF. The chain uses TRBV2 and TRBJ1-6; TRBD1 is a possible D gene (5 bases). The CDR3 sequence is 15 residues long. The V end was cut by 6 bases, the J end by 9 bases, with 18 bases between. Germline-derived CDR1 and CDR2 are SNHLY and FYNNEI.

The chain is built from TRBV7-9 and TRBJ1-2, with 7 positions matching TRBD1. CDR3 length: 16 residues. Germline V CDR1 and CDR2: SEHNR, FQNEAQ (reference sequence). V was pared by 6 bases and J by 8 bases, with 18 bases of the junction left unmatched. The DNA for the CDR3 is TGTGCCAGCAGTTTTAGTGGCGACAGGGTATTCTTGGGCTACACCTTC. Its protein product is CASSFSGDRVFLGYTF.

The V call is TRBV7-9, the J call TRBJ2-3; D is unclear. Germline CDR1 SEHNR, CDR2 FQNEAQ (reference sequence). Trimming left V 4 bases short and J 2 bases short, with 10 bases between. This CDR3 spans 14 amino acids. This CDR3 reads CASSSNYPTDTQYF. DNA for the CDR3: TGTGCCAGCAGCTCAAACTACCCCACAGATACGCAGTATTTT.

The rearrangement joins TRBV5-6 to TRBJ2-3, with 8 bases lining up with TRBD2. Germline values: CDR1 SGHDT, CDR2 YYEEEE. V shed 4 bases, J shed 4 bases, and the junction held 11 bases outside the gene matches. CDR3 length equals 16 residues. CDR3 in DNA: TGTGCCAGCAGCAGACTACGGGGGGGCCTGCCAGATACGCAGTATTTT. Protein sequence: CASSRLRGGLPDTQYF.

The chain uses TRBV29-1 and TRBJ1-2; D is perhaps TRBD1 (6 bases). V dropped 4 bases and J dropped 5 bases, with 14 bases sitting between them. Germline CDR1 is SQVTM and CDR2 is ANQGSEA. This CDR3 spans 13 amino acids. The CDR3 protein is CSVVPAGEYGYTF. CDR3 sequence (DNA): TGCAGCGTTGTCCCGGCAGGGGAATATGGCTACACCTTC.

CDR3 DNA sequence: TGTGCCAGCAGTTTATTATCACAGGGGTCGAACACTGAAGCTTTCTTT. This codes for CASSLLSQGSNTEAFF. The V call is TRBV27, the J call TRBJ1-1; 7 nucleotides align to TRBD1. Germline V gene sequence: CDR1 MNHEY, CDR2 SMNVEV (reference sequence). CDR3 length: 16 residues. Trimming removed 1 base from V and 1 base from J; junction bases left unmatched: 6.